This is a list of T cell receptor beta chains from one sample in a study of cytomegalovirus exposure and HLA in healthy donors. Assay: immunoSEQ multiplex PCR; the TCRdb copy retains only in-frame clones and omits some. The sample includes over 70,000 clones, roughly 63% of them seen just once. Sequences were obtained from PBMCs. The receptors here all came from a woman aged 45 to 65 in good health and CMV-seropositive. CDR3s include the opening cysteine and the closing phenylalanine or tryptophan. The D gene is left open where the match is weak. For some rows the clone size is stated as once, few or many, or as a class when expanded; others skip it.

- | TRBJ2-5 | TRBV27 | TRBD2 | CASSSLGLAQETQYF | TGTGCCAGCAGTTCGTTGGGACTAGCCCAAGAGACCCAGTACTTC
- | TRBJ1-5 | TRBV19 | - | CATQIGRAKSNQPQHF | TGTGCCACCCAGATAGGGAGGGCCAAGAGCAATCAGCCCCAGCATTTT
- | TRBJ2-3 | TRBV7-6 | TRBD1 | CASSSLGQSTDTQYF | TGTGCCAGCAGCTCCCTGGGACAGAGCACAGATACGCAGTATTTT
once | TRBJ1-5 | TRBV7-2 | TRBD1 | CASSFGTGFNQPQHF | TGTGCCAGCAGCTTCGGGACAGGGTTTAATCAGCCCCAGCATTTT
- | TRBJ1-4 | TRBV7-9 | - | CASSRDSRREKLFF | TGTGCCAGCAGCCGCGACAGTAGGCGAGAAAAACTGTTTTTT
- | TRBJ2-1 | TRBV29-1 | - | CSVLLTGTADQFF | TGCAGCGTTCTGCTTACCGGGACTGCCGATCAGTTCTTC
- | TRBJ2-5 | TRBV29-1 | TRBD1 | CSVGQGQETQYF | TGCAGCGTGGGACAGGGCCAAGAGACCCAGTACTTC
once | TRBJ2-5 | TRBV6-1 | TRBD2 | CASSETSGGQESQYF | TGTGCCAGCAGTGAGACTAGCGGGGGCCAAGAGTCCCAGTACTTC
- | TRBJ2-7 | TRBV14 | TRBD1 | CASSPPGTGKISYEQYF | TGTGCCAGCAGCCCCCCGGGGACAGGGAAAATCTCCTACGAGCAGTACTTC
- | TRBJ2-2 | TRBV11-2 | - | CASSLDLAVTGELFF | TGTGCCAGCAGCTTAGATCTCGCGGTCACCGGGGAGCTGTTTTTT
- | TRBJ1-2 | TRBV6-1 | - | CASSEANNRYGYTF | TGTGCCAGCAGTGAAGCAAACAACCGCTATGGCTACACCTTC
- | TRBJ1-5 | TRBV19 | TRBD1 | CASTRGTEGSNQPQHF | TGTGCCAGTACCAGGGGGACAGAGGGAAGCAATCAGCCCCAGCATTTT
- | TRBJ2-3 | TRBV30 | TRBD2 | CAWSSGGGKTQYF | TGTGCCTGGAGCAGCGGGGGGGGCAAAACGCAGTATTTT
- | TRBJ2-3 | TRBV27 | TRBD1 | CASTQLTGGTDTQYF | TGTGCCAGCACCCAGCTGACAGGGGGTACAGATACGCAGTATTTT
few | TRBJ2-1 | TRBV25-1 | - | CASSEYSGEQFF | TGTGCCAGCAGTGAATACAGCGGGGAGCAGTTCTTC
once | TRBJ1-3 | TRBV5-1 | TRBD1 | CASSLGTGGGNTIYF | TGCGCCAGCAGCCTCGGGACAGGTGGTGGAAACACCATATATTTT
- | TRBJ1-5 | TRBV2 | - | CASSEQQGRNQPQHF | TGTGCCAGCAGTGAACAGCAGGGTAGGAACCAGCCCCAGCATTTT
- | TRBJ1-1 | TRBV28 | - | CASSLGFQRAFF | TGTGCCAGCAGCCTCGGCTTTCAGCGAGCTTTCTTT
few | TRBJ1-1 | TRBV10-3 | TRBD1 | CAISESGTVNTEAFF | TGTGCCATCAGTGAATCCGGGACAGTGAACACTGAAGCTTTCTTT
- | TRBJ2-7 | TRBV4-3 | TRBD1 | CASSPRQGASYEQYF | TGCGCCAGCAGTCCTCGACAGGGGGCATCCTACGAGCAGTACTTC
many | TRBJ2-7 | TRBV28 | TRBD2 | CASSLSTSGAVEQYF | TGTGCCAGCAGTTTGTCGACTAGCGGGGCTGTTGAGCAGTACTTC
- | TRBJ1-1 | TRBV6-5 | - | CASSYSGGGNEAFF | TGTGCCAGCAGTTACTCCGGGGGGGGGAATGAAGCTTTCTTT